This T cell receptor beta chain was captured in a study of PD-L1 blockade in urothelial cancer. Study as a whole: Patients began atezolizumab, 1,200 mg intravenously every 3 weeks, in about 2014. The number of prior chemotherapy regimens per patient was 0 to 3. Typically, measured as a median, blood samples had 141,255 T cells. Notes on the study in general: Better survival was predicted when blood TCR clonality before treatment fell below the median.

Time point in this sample: peripheral blood 6 weeks after treatment start. As regards this clone: Antigen: not known.

The protocol was immunoSEQ multiplex PCR, while the TCRdb copy is restricted to in-frame clones and leaves out a portion. The sample shows some 110,000 clones, approximately 89% of them seen only once. The source of this sequence is a man between 60 and 75 years old with urothelial cancer. The sequencing used PBMCs, collected around atezolizumab (anti-PD-L1) treatment.

The CDR3 DNA sequence: TGCGCCAGCAGCCAAGATCGGGACACCTGGGGCAATCAGCCCCAGCATTTT. Protein sequence: CASSQDRDTWGNQPQHF. The gene calls are TRBV4-1 and TRBJ1-5; tentative D call: TRBD1 (6 bases). The V and J ends lost 0 bases and 2 bases respectively, with 14 bases between them. The CDR3 loop spans 17 amino acids. Germline assignment: CDR1 MGHRA and CDR2 YSYEKL.